This T cell receptor beta chain emerged from a study of T-cell reconstitution after alpha-beta-depleted transplantation in children. Germline V gives CDR1 MNHNS, CDR2 SASEGT. Trimming cost V 4 bases and J 5 bases, with 12 bases left between them. This CDR3 is built from 15 residues. This clonotype showed up many times. The TCRbeta library was prepared with unique molecular identifiers. TCRdb reprocessed the PCR reads with MiXCR, giving one entry per CDR3 protein. In the table there are approximately 640,000 distinct CDR3 sequences, around 16% of which are singletons. The chain joins TRBV6-1 to TRBJ1-6, with unresolved D. This TCR derives from a human donor who donated a stem cell graft to a child with acute myeloid leukemia. Here the sequenced sample was PBMCs from the stem cell graft donor, taken from the stem cell graft. CDR3 sequence (DNA): TGTGCCAGCAGTGCGGGGAAACCTGATAATTCACCCCTCCACTTT. Translating gives CASSAGKPDNSPLHF.